A selection of T cell receptor beta chains follows, all from one sample in a study of blood T cell repertoires in COVID-19. Measured with immunoSEQ multiplex PCR; TCRdb has only the in-frame clones, and not every one. The profile shows 250,000 to 350,000 clones, about 85% of them singletons. The sample consisted of PBMCs or T cells enriched from blood (not recorded which). The receptor set was obtained from a young woman who had recovered from COVID-19. The CDR3 runs from the conserved cysteine through the conserved F or W. A D gene is named only where the DNA matches it firmly. Rows give clone size only sometimes, using once, few, many, or a class for an expanded clone.

J: TRBJ1-2; D: -; V: TRBV19; size: -; CDR3: CASSPPTGSYGYTF; DNA: TGTGCCAGTAGTCCACCCACAGGAAGCTATGGCTACACCTTC
J: TRBJ2-2; D: -; V: TRBV19; size: -; CDR3: CAVTREGGELFF; DNA: TGTGCCGTCACCCGAGAGGGCGGGGAGCTGTTTTTT
J: TRBJ2-5; D: -; V: TRBV7-9; size: -; CDR3: CASSFMGRLGGTQYF; DNA: TGTGCCAGCAGCTTTATGGGGCGACTGGGAGGAACCCAGTACTTC
J: TRBJ1-1; D: TRBD1; V: TRBV5-4; size: once; CDR3: CASSSPGQGVEAFF; DNA: TGTGCCAGCAGCTCCCCGGGACAGGGGGTTGAAGCTTTCTTT
J: TRBJ2-1; D: -; V: TRBV5-1; size: -; CDR3: CASSLGGFNEQFF; DNA: TGCGCCAGCAGCTTGGGAGGGTTCAATGAGCAGTTCTTC
J: TRBJ1-1; D: -; V: TRBV3-1/TRBV3-2; size: -; CDR3: CASSPGGNTEAFF; DNA: TGTGCCAGCAGCCCCGGAGGGAACACTGAAGCTTTCTTT
J: TRBJ1-2; D: TRBD1; V: TRBV3-1/TRBV3-2; size: -; CDR3: CASSQAGGGGYTF; DNA: TGTGCCAGCAGCCAAGCAGGGGGCGGTGGCTACACCTTC
J: TRBJ1-1; D: -; V: TRBV9; size: once; CDR3: CASSPRDTEAFF; DNA: TGTGCCAGCAGCCCCAGGGATACTGAAGCTTTCTTT
J: TRBJ2-3; D: TRBD1; V: TRBV7-9; size: -; CDR3: CASSFGLGGAGTDTQYF; DNA: TGTGCCAGCAGCTTCGGCTTAGGGGGCGCTGGCACAGATACGCAGTATTTT
J: TRBJ2-3; D: -; V: TRBV21-1; size: once; CDR3: CASSRGQRPRLVTDTQYF; DNA: TGTGCCAGCAGCAGGGGACAGCGACCGAGGTTAGTCACAGATACGCAGTATTTT
J: TRBJ2-5; D: -; V: TRBV3-1/TRBV3-2; size: -; CDR3: CASSQDLWGETQYF; DNA: TGTGCCAGCAGCCAAGATTTGTGGGGCGAGACCCAGTACTTC
J: TRBJ1-4; D: -; V: TRBV6-5; size: -; CDR3: CASRGREGEKLFF; DNA: TGTGCCAGCAGGGGCAGGGAGGGTGAAAAACTGTTTTTT
J: TRBJ1-2; D: -; V: TRBV5-4; size: few; CDR3: CASSLTGDFGYTF; DNA: TGTGCCAGCAGCCTGACTGGTGACTTTGGCTACACCTTC
J: TRBJ2-7; D: TRBD1; V: TRBV7-8; size: -; CDR3: CASSKQGAGGYEQYF; DNA: TGTGCCAGCAGCAAACAGGGGGCGGGTGGCTACGAGCAGTACTTC
J: TRBJ1-1; D: -; V: TRBV12-3/TRBV12-4; size: -; CDR3: CASSFQGITEAFF; DNA: TGTGCCAGCAGTTTTCAGGGGATAACTGAAGCTTTCTTT
J: TRBJ1-1; D: TRBD1; V: TRBV19; size: -; CDR3: CASRQGWDTEAFF; DNA: TGTGCCAGCAGACAGGGCTGGGACACTGAAGCTTTCTTT
J: TRBJ2-7; D: -; V: TRBV5-5; size: -; CDR3: CASSLGAEQTYEQYF; DNA: TGTGCCAGCAGCTTGGGGGCCGAACAGACCTACGAGCAGTACTTC
J: TRBJ1-2; D: -; V: TRBV12-3/TRBV12-4; size: once; CDR3: CASRNQGFYGYTF; DNA: TGTGCCAGCAGAAACCAGGGGTTCTATGGCTACACCTTC
J: TRBJ2-7; D: TRBD1; V: TRBV2; size: -; CDR3: CASTPADRVVHEQYF; DNA: TGTGCCAGCACCCCCGCGGACAGGGTGGTCCACGAGCAGTACTTC
J: TRBJ1-1; D: TRBD1; V: TRBV5-1; size: -; CDR3: CASSTGQGVNRAFF; DNA: TGCGCCAGCAGCACGGGACAGGGGGTGAACCGGGCTTTCTTT
J: TRBJ2-1; D: -; V: TRBV7-3; size: few; CDR3: CASSPQGSNEQFF; DNA: TGTGCCAGCAGCCCACAGGGTTCCAATGAGCAGTTCTTC
J: TRBJ1-3; D: -; V: TRBV21-1; size: few; CDR3: CASSKEGRLSGNTIYF; DNA: TGTGCCAGCAGCAAGGAGGGGAGGCTCTCTGGAAACACCATATATTTT
J: TRBJ2-1; D: -; V: TRBV24-1; size: -; CDR3: CATGGRGTSEDEQFF; DNA: TGTGCCACCGGGGGGCGGGGGACCAGTGAGGATGAGCAGTTCTTC
J: TRBJ2-5; D: TRBD1; V: TRBV19; size: -; CDR3: CASSIDLSQGAWETQYF; DNA: TGTGCCAGTAGTATAGATCTTTCTCAGGGGGCTTGGGAGACCCAGTACTTC
J: TRBJ1-1; D: TRBD1; V: TRBV29-1; size: -; CDR3: CSVGKGGLNTEAFF; DNA: TGCAGCGTTGGTAAAGGGGGCTTGAACACTGAAGCTTTCTTT
J: TRBJ1-5; D: -; V: TRBV3-1/TRBV3-2; size: -; CDR3: CASSQRNQPQHF; DNA: TGTGCCAGCAGCCAACGGAATCAGCCCCAGCATTTT
J: TRBJ1-1; D: TRBD1; V: TRBV7-9; size: -; CDR3: CASSSPEQGMNTEAFF; DNA: TGTGCCAGCAGCTCACCTGAACAGGGGATGAACACTGAAGCTTTCTTT
J: TRBJ2-3; D: -; V: TRBV14; size: -; CDR3: CASSEWRRTTDTQYF; DNA: TGTGCCAGCAGCGAGTGGAGGCGGACCACAGATACGCAGTATTTT
J: TRBJ1-2; D: -; V: TRBV7-9; size: many; CDR3: CASSLDPGNGYTF; DNA: TGTGCCAGCAGCTTAGATCCAGGGAATGGCTACACCTTC
J: TRBJ1-3; D: -; V: TRBV9; size: few; CDR3: CASSVQGFGSGNTIYF; DNA: TGTGCCAGCAGCGTACAGGGTTTCGGCTCTGGAAACACCATATATTTT